The 3 T cell receptor beta chains below all came from one sample that was sequenced in a study of blood T cell repertoires in COVID-19. Here immunoSEQ multiplex PCR was the method, and the copy in TCRdb shows in-frame clones only, minus some. The sample lists roughly 80,000 clones; 91% were seen once. Sequencing was performed on peripheral blood. These receptors all come from a woman aged 45-65 years in a cohort sampled during active COVID-19.

The chain joins TRBV14 to TRBJ1-1, with TRBD1 matching over 7 bases. Germline V gene data show CDR1 as SGHDN and CDR2 as FVKESK. V lost 0 bases to trimming and J lost 4 bases; unmatched junction nucleotides: 8. This CDR3 contains 16 residues. The CDR3 region has the DNA TGTGCCAGCAGCCAAGACGGGACAGAACCGAGCACTGAAGCTTTCTTT. Encoded protein: CASSQDGTEPSTEAFF.

This rearrangement joins TRBV7-6 to TRBJ2-7; D might be TRBD2 (5 bases). With 1 base removed from V and 2 bases from J, the gap between germline ends came to 9 bases. The CDR3 runs to 14 residues. From germline, CDR1 is SGHVS and CDR2 FNYEAQ. The CDR3 here is CASSLESGPYEQYF. The DNA for the CDR3 is TGTGCCAGCAGCTTAGAGAGCGGTCCCTACGAGCAGTACTTC.

This chain uses TRBV2 with TRBJ1-5; D not certain. Germline CDR1 reads SNHLY; CDR2 reads FYNNEI. V lost 5 bases and J lost 7, with 15 bases in between. The CDR3 has 14 amino acids. The DNA for the CDR3 is TGTGCCAGCAGTCGGTCAGGAAGCGGGCAGCCCCAGCATTTT. It codes for CASSRSGSGQPQHF.